Sequencing of this TCR beta chain was carried out in a study of blood T cell repertoires in COVID-19. Across the whole study: COVID-19 samples from acute and convalescent phases originated in the United States, Italy and Spain. PBMCs, B-cell-depleted T cells, or T cells were the source of the cDNA or gDNA that made up the material.

This clone was seen a handful of times. Authors' methods: Nucleated cell number was recorded as an estimate derived from reference gene primer amplification. Only in-frame clones appear in the TCRdb table, and some are missing; sequencing was by immunoSEQ multiplex PCR. V and J calls and clone size come straight from that table; D and trimming were deduced from the DNA. In the table there are tens of thousands of clones, around 96% of which are singletons. The TCR originated in a human donor with active COVID-19. The donor label of this sample is uncertain. The source material was peripheral blood.

Here the CDR3 reads CASTRSGESNQPQHF. CDR3 DNA: TGCGCCAGCACCAGATCCGGAGAGAGCAATCAGCCCCAGCATTTT. The V and J genes are TRBV5-1 and TRBJ1-5; no firm D call. The CDR3 is 15 residues long. CDR1 is SGHRS, CDR2 YFSETQ, per germline. V shed 6 bases and J shed 1 base, with 14 bases lying between them.